The 25 T cell receptor beta chains below come from one sample, sequenced in a study of cytomegalovirus exposure and HLA in healthy donors. The PCR ran on 60 Vbeta and 13 Jbeta primers. Method: immunoSEQ multiplex PCR; TCRdb's copy keeps in-frame clones and lacks some. The data contain 150,000 to 200,000 clones, roughly 83% of them seen just once; the ten biggest clones take up approximately 1.4%. Sequencing was done on a sample of PBMCs. All receptors come from a woman aged 18-29 years in good health and CMV-seronegative.

The rearrangement joins TRBV28 to TRBJ1-1; 8 bases are shared with TRBD1. V was clipped by 8 bases and J by 4 bases; unmatched bases: 12. Germline loops: CDR1 MDHEN, CDR2 SYDVKM. The CDR3 consists of 15 residues. CDR3 protein: CASGALTGGVTEAFF. The CDR3 DNA sequence: TGTGCCAGCGGTGCCCTCACAGGGGGGGTCACTGAAGCTTTCTTT.

V and J are TRBV4-1 and TRBJ1-2; TRBD1 matches 7 bases. Losses at the gene ends were 6 bases for V and 3 bases for J; bases not matched to a gene: 4. The CDR3 covers 13 residues. CDR1 is MGHRA, CDR2 YSYEKL, per germline. The CDR3 sequence is CASSPTGDYGYTF. As DNA, the CDR3 is TGCGCCAGCAGTCCCACAGGGGACTATGGCTACACCTTC.

The chain is built from TRBV6-6 and TRBJ2-7, with TRBD1 identical over 9 bases. This CDR3 contains 15 residues. Germline CDR1 reads MNHNY; CDR2 reads SVGAGI (reference sequence). The junction had 9 bases not matched to a gene; V was cut back by 6 bases and J by 3 bases. The chain's CDR3 is CASSPRTGENYEQYF. CDR3 DNA sequence: TGTGCCAGCAGCCCCAGGACAGGGGAGAACTACGAGCAGTACTTC.

Regarding this clone: The junction does not match germline at one end; this may be a read error. This chain connects TRBV9 to TRBJ2-6; tentative D call: TRBD1 (5 bases). Germline CDR1 is SGDLS and CDR2 is YYNGEE. The length of the CDR3 is 16 residues. The CDR3 sequence is CASSAHRTSGANGLTF. The CDR3 DNA follows: TGTGCCAGCAGCGCCCACAGGACCTCTGGGGCCAACGGCCTGACTTTC.

The chain links TRBV7-8 to TRBJ2-2; 10 nucleotides agree with TRBD2. The germline gives CDR1 SGHVS, CDR2 FQNEAQ. The ends lost 0 bases at V and 6 bases at J; junction bases unmatched: 4. This CDR3 contains 16 residues. In DNA, the CDR3 is TGTGCCAGCAGCTTAGCCCTAGCGGGGGTTGCCGGGGAGCTGTTTTTT. It translates to CASSLALAGVAGELFF.

The chain employs TRBV6-1 and TRBJ1-5; D is perhaps TRBD1 (5 bases). CDR1 and CDR2 (germline): MNHNS, SASEGT. This CDR3 has 14 residues. Trimming removed 6 bases from V and 4 bases from J, with 13 bases in between. CDR3 DNA: TGTGCCAGCAGGCCCGACAGAAGTAATCAGCCCCAGCATTTT. Translated: CASRPDRSNQPQHF.

This chain connects TRBV29-1 to TRBJ1-1; D remains unclear. Germline lookup yields CDR1 SQVTM and CDR2 ANQGSEA. V was pared by 4 bases and J by 1 base, with 13 bases between. The CDR3 spans 14 residues. For the CDR3, the DNA is TGCAGCGTTGTCATCCAGGCTGGGAACACTGAAGCTTTCTTT. Translating gives CSVVIQAGNTEAFF.

This chain joins TRBV7-9 and TRBJ1-1; D not resolved. The ends were cut back, 4 bases at V and 4 bases at J, with 13 bases in the middle. The CDR3 loop spans 14 amino acids. CDR1 SEHNR and CDR2 FQNEAQ come from the germline V gene (reference sequence). CDR3 sequence (DNA): TGTGCCAGCAGCTCAAGGACCCGGGGCACTGAAGCTTTCTTT. This encodes CASSSRTRGTEAFF.

V usage is TRBV5-5 and J usage is TRBJ1-5, with D possibly TRBD1 on 5 matching bases. The CDR3 is made up of 13 amino acids. Germline CDR1 is SGHKS and CDR2 is YYEKEE (reference sequence). The germline V and J ends were trimmed by 2 bases and 4 bases, with 7 bases remaining between them. CDR3 nucleotides: TGTGCCAGCAGCTTAACAGGAAATCAGCCCCAGCATTTT. Protein sequence: CASSLTGNQPQHF.

This clone was detected once. The chain has TRBV27 and TRBJ2-5; TRBD1 matches at 8 bases. The CDR3 loop spans 14 amino acids. Germline assignment: CDR1 MNHEY and CDR2 SMNVEV (reference sequence). V gave up 4 bases and J gave up 0 bases; unmatched junction bases: 1. CDR3 protein: CASSWDRNQETQYF. The DNA of the CDR3 is TGTGCCAGCAGTTGGGACAGGAACCAAGAGACCCAGTACTTC.

The chain recombines TRBV9 with TRBJ1-1; D is undetermined. The CDR3 sequence is 13 residues long. The V and J ends lost 3 bases and 0 bases respectively, with 6 bases between them. Germline assignment: CDR1 SGDLS and CDR2 YYNGEE. CDR3 protein: CASSGRVNTEAFF. Here the CDR3 DNA reads TGTGCCAGCAGCGGGAGGGTGAACACTGAAGCTTTCTTT.

The chain links TRBV29-1 to TRBJ2-3; maybe TRBD1 (6 bases). This CDR3 contains 15 residues. Trimming cost V 4 bases and J 3 bases, with 17 bases left between them. Germline CDR1 reads SQVTM; CDR2 reads ANQGSEA. The CDR3 nucleotides read TGCAGCGTTGCTTCCCCAACAGGGTCGACAGATACGCAGTATTTT. It yields the protein CSVASPTGSTDTQYF.

This chain connects TRBV5-1 to TRBJ2-5; a weak D match, TRBD2 (5 bases). Germline assignment: CDR1 SGHRS and CDR2 YFSETQ. V was shortened by 0 bases and J by 2 bases, with 14 bases between the two germline ends. CDR3 length: 16 amino acids. This CDR3 is CASSLGRTGNQETQYF. The CDR3 nucleotides are TGCGCCAGCAGCTTGGGTCGGACTGGAAATCAAGAGACCCAGTACTTC.

The chain uses TRBV21-1 and TRBJ1-5. TRBV21-1 is listed as a pseudogene. The CDR3 is made up of 16 amino acids. CDR3 DNA: TGTGCCAGCAGCAACTCCCCGGGGATCCTAAATCAGCCCCAGCATTTT. This codes for CASSNSPGILNQPQHF.

The chain couples TRBV4-1 to TRBJ2-2, with 14 bases that match TRBD2. V dropped 5 bases and J dropped 5; count of bases not matched to a gene: 7. Germline loops: CDR1 MGHRA, CDR2 YSYEKL. This CDR3 spans 17 amino acids. The CDR3 sequence: CASSMTSGGAWTGELFF. Written as DNA, the CDR3 is TGCGCCAGCAGCATGACTAGCGGGGGGGCTTGGACCGGGGAGCTGTTTTTT.

The chain recombines TRBV10-1 with TRBJ2-2, with 10 bases that match TRBD1. The CDR3 covers 15 residues. The trim removed 4 bases at V and 7 bases at J, leaving 6 bases unmatched. From germline, CDR1 is WNHNN and CDR2 SYGVQD (reference sequence). CDR3 nucleotides: TGCGCCAGCAGTGGAGACAGGGGGCAGGTCGGGGAGCTGTTTTTT. Translated: CASSGDRGQVGELFF.

This clone was counted only a few times. The chain uses TRBV5-1 and TRBJ2-3, with D possibly being TRBD2 (5 bases). CDR1 and CDR2 from the germline V gene are SGHRS and YFSETQ. Trimming pared 2 bases from V and 2 bases from J, leaving 15 bases between. CDR3 length: 16 amino acids. The CDR3 is CASSLWGADLTDTQYF. For the CDR3, the DNA is TGCGCCAGCAGCTTATGGGGAGCGGACCTCACAGATACGCAGTATTTT.

For this clone: One end of the junction does not line up with germline, which may come from a read error. The chain has TRBV6-1 and TRBJ2-2; 11 positions match TRBD2. The CDR3 loop spans 18 amino acids. CDR1 and CDR2 (germline): MNHNS, SASEGT. In DNA, the CDR3 is TGTGCCAGCACTGAACCTAGCGGGGGGTTTCTCCAAGGCGGGGAGCTGTTTTTT. Protein sequence: CASTEPSGGFLQGGELFF.

J is TRBJ1-5 and V is TRBV5-8; D remains ambiguous. CDR3 length: 15 residues. CDR1 is SGHTS, CDR2 YDEGEE, per germline. V lost 2 bases and J 0 bases, leaving 9 bases between the germline ends. The CDR3: CASSLGVGSNQPQHF. The CDR3 DNA sequence: TGTGCCAGCAGCTTAGGAGTGGGTAGCAATCAGCCCCAGCATTTT.

This chain links TRBV7-2 with TRBJ2-5; D not resolved. The DNA end favors TRBJ2-7, so the J call may be wrong. The CDR3 has 14 residues. The germline V gene encodes CDR1 SGHTA and CDR2 FQGNSA. The CDR3 here is CASSLVPSSYEQYF. The CDR3 region has the DNA TGTGCCAGCAGCTTAGTCCCCTCCTCCTACGAGCAGTACTTC.

The rearrangement uses TRBV5-6 and TRBJ1-1; TRBD1 might be the D (6 bases). Germline assignment: CDR1 SGHDT and CDR2 YYEEEE. The CDR3 loop spans 17 amino acids. The germline V and J ends were trimmed by 1 base and 2 bases, with 18 bases remaining between them. The CDR3 coding sequence is TGTGCCAGCAGCTTGTTTTGGGGGCAGGTGATAAACACTGAAGCTTTCTTT. Protein sequence: CASSLFWGQVINTEAFF.

The genes are TRBV11-2 and TRBJ2-1; TRBD2 agrees at 8 bases. The length of the CDR3 is 15 residues. The J segment lost 7 bases and the V segment lost 1 base, leaving 6 bases of the junction unmatched. Germline-derived CDR1 and CDR2 are SGHAT and FQNNGV. The CDR3 DNA follows: TGTGCCAGCAGCTTAGGTAGCGGGGTTCCTAATGAGCAGTTCTTC. This translates into CASSLGSGVPNEQFF.

The chain is built from TRBV4-1 and TRBJ2-5, with 13 bases lining up with TRBD2. The length of the CDR3 is 16 residues. J lost 4 bases, V lost 2 bases, and 4 bases had no gene match. Germline-derived CDR1 and CDR2 are MGHRA and YSYEKL. The CDR3 sequence is CASSQQGTSGVETQYF. CDR3 sequence (DNA): TGCGCCAGCAGCCAACAAGGGACTAGCGGGGTAGAGACCCAGTACTTC.

This clone occurred a few times. The chain joins TRBV30 to TRBJ1-5; D is possibly TRBD1 (5 bases). This CDR3 is built from 14 residues. Trimming shortened V by 3 bases and J by 0 bases, and 9 bases separated the two germline ends. Looked up from germline, CDR1 is GTSNPN and CDR2 is SVGIG (reference sequence). The CDR3, as DNA: TGTGCCTGGAGCCGGGACTTTAGCAATCAGCCCCAGCATTTT. The encoded protein is CAWSRDFSNQPQHF. The full variable domain, completed using reference TRBV30 and TRBJ1-5, is SQTIHQWPATLVQPVGSPLSLECTVEGTSNPNLYWYRQAAGRGLQLLFYSVGIGQISSEVPQNLSASRPQDRQFILSSKKLLLSDSGFYLCAWSRDFSNQPQHFGDGTRLSIL.

The J gene is TRBJ1-2, the V gene TRBV6-6; D is uncertain. CDR3 length equals 15 residues. V was clipped by 4 bases and J by 5 bases, with 17 bases between them. CDR1 and CDR2 from the germline V gene are MNHNY and SVGAGI (reference sequence). In nucleotides, the CDR3 is TGTGCCAGCAGTTCCCCGGGAGGAAATCGGTATGGCTACACCTTC. Protein: CASSSPGGNRYGYTF.